This T cell receptor beta chain was sequenced in a study of Graves' ophthalmopathy and Graves' hyperthyroidism. Amplifying from RNA transcripts, the study obtained TCR beta CDR3 regions. First-round RT-PCR used HTBI primers; second-round multiplex PCR followed. TCRdb redid the calling of the multiplex PCR reads with MiXCR, one entry per CDR3 protein. The sample lists about 600,000 distinct CDR3 sequences, under 45% occurring once. Serum thyroxine and TRAb, along with clinical symptoms, thyroid ultrasound and orbital computed tomography, were what diagnosis relied on. At least ten counts were recorded for this clonotype. The CDR3 contains 12 residues. V gave up 3 bases and J gave up 0 bases, with 3 bases separating them. Germline V gene sequence: CDR1 SQVTM, CDR2 ANQGSEA.

This sequence joins TRBV29-1 and TRBJ1-3, with D uncertain. Sequenced sample: peripheral blood or thyroid tissue (not recorded which). This sequence was found in an adult man with Graves' hyperthyroidism. CDR3 nucleotides: TGCAGCGTTGAGCGCTCTGGAAACACCATATATTTT. Translation: CSVERSGNTIYF.